The 27 T cell receptor beta chains given below trace back to one sample, sequenced in a study of cytomegalovirus exposure and HLA in healthy donors (TCRdb year 2017). The library was produced with the immunoSEQ multiplex PCR assay. A mixture of 60 forward primers for TCR Vbeta segments and 13 reverse primers for TCR Jbeta segments was used in the multiplex PCR. Not all clones reach the TCRdb copy of this immuneACCESS table, which keeps in-frame sequences only. Checked studies attribute under half of the gap to unresolved V genes and leave the rest unexplained. This sample comprises 130,000 or so clones, more than 65% of them detected only once. The ten largest clones capture about 3% of the sample. Input material: PBMCs. The receptors come from a woman aged 18-30 years in good health and CMV-seropositive.

The V gene is TRBV5-6, the J gene TRBJ2-1; 12 positions match TRBD2. Trimming cost V 5 bases and J 8 bases; bases outside gene matches: 8. Germline V gene lookup returns CDR1 SGHDT and CDR2 YYEEEE. This CDR3 comprises 15 residues. CDR3 nucleotides: TGTGCCAGCAGTCCCAGGCCTAGCGGGGGGGATGAGCAGTTCTTC. It is translated as CASSPRPSGGDEQFF. Full variable domain (rest looked up from reference TRBV5-6 and TRBJ2-1): DAGVTQSPTHLIKTRGQQVTLRCSPKSGHDTVSWYQQALGQGPQFIFQYYEEEERQRGNFPDRFSGHQFPNYSSELNVNALLLGDSALYLCASSPRPSGGDEQFFGPGTRLTVL.

The rearrangement links TRBV11-3 to TRBJ2-1; TRBD1 aligns across 11 bases. J gave up 2 bases and V 5 bases, and 5 bases lay outside the gene matches. The CDR3 totals 16 residues. Per the germline V gene, CDR1 is SGHNT and CDR2 is YENEEA. CDR3 loop: CASSPGTGGTYNEQFF. CDR3 coding DNA: TGTGCCAGCAGCCCCGGGACAGGGGGAACCTACAATGAGCAGTTCTTC.

The CDR3 DNA follows: TGTGCTAGTGGTTTGAGGGGGAGGGATGGGGGGGGACCAACCGGGGAGCTGTTTTTT. The encoded protein is CASGLRGRDGGGPTGELFF. V and J are TRBV12-5 and TRBJ2-2; TRBD2 might be the D (7 bases). V was trimmed by 2 bases and J by 5 bases, leaving 24 bases between them. The CDR3 covers 19 residues. In germline, CDR1 is LGHNT, CDR2 FRNRAP.

This clone was recorded only once. J is TRBJ2-1 and V is TRBV28, with 7 nucleotides matching TRBD2. J lost 7 bases, V lost 7 bases, and 13 bases had no gene match. Per germline, CDR1 MDHEN and CDR2 SYDVKM. This CDR3 spans 15 amino acids. The CDR3 spells CASTPLWGGGNEQFF. The CDR3 DNA sequence: TGTGCCAGCACCCCACTTTGGGGGGGAGGTAATGAGCAGTTCTTC.

This clone has more than one count but fewer than ten. CDR3 sequence (DNA): TGCGCCAGCAGCCAACCGTACAATGAGCAGTTCTTC. Protein sequence: CASSQPYNEQFF. J is TRBJ2-1 and V is TRBV4-1; D is uncertain. The CDR3 spans 12 residues. Germline V lookup: CDR1 MGHRA, CDR2 YSYEKL. V lost 2 bases and J lost 4, with 3 bases in between.

The genes are TRBV7-6 and TRBJ2-3; TRBD1 aligns across 7 bases. The CDR3 sequence is 15 residues long. From germline, CDR1 is SGHVS and CDR2 FNYEAQ. The junction had 7 bases not matched to a gene; V was cut back by 5 bases and J by 2 bases. CDR3 DNA sequence: TGTGCCAGCAGCCTCCGGGACAGTAACACAGATACGCAGTATTTT. Protein: CASSLRDSNTDTQYF.

This chain joins TRBV5-1 and TRBJ1-6; D may be TRBD1 (6 bases). V was pared by 4 bases and J by 2 bases, with 16 bases between. CDR3 length: 17 residues. Germline V gene sequence: CDR1 SGHRS, CDR2 YFSETQ. The CDR3, as DNA: TGCGCCAGCAGCCCGGATGGACAGACTGCCTATAATTCACCCCTCCACTTT. It specifies CASSPDGQTAYNSPLHF.

This clone turned up a few times. The chain uses TRBV9 and TRBJ2-7; no firm D call. The V end lost 0 bases, the J end lost 3 bases, and 10 bases lay between the germline ends. Germline V gene data show CDR1 as SGDLS and CDR2 as YYNGEE. This CDR3 region has 14 residues. The chain's CDR3 is CASSVGASNYEQYF. The CDR3, as DNA: TGTGCCAGCAGCGTAGGGGCAAGTAACTACGAGCAGTACTTC.

V usage is TRBV28 and J usage is TRBJ1-1; TRBD1 agrees at 9 bases. Losses at the gene ends were 4 bases for V and 4 bases for J; bases not matched to a gene: 7. From germline, CDR1 is MDHEN and CDR2 SYDVKM. The CDR3 contains 15 residues. The CDR3 region has the DNA TGTGCCAGCAGTTCACGACAGGGGGTGTTCACTGAAGCTTTCTTT. Its protein product is CASSSRQGVFTEAFF.

The rearrangement links TRBV13 to TRBJ2-3, with D possibly matching TRBD1 (6 bases). The V end lost 10 bases, the J end lost 8 bases, and 13 bases lay between the germline ends. This CDR3 spans 11 amino acids. The germline gives CDR1 PRHDT, CDR2 FYEKMQ (reference sequence). CDR3 residues: CATPVGGTQYF. The CDR3 nucleotides read TGTGCCACCCCGGTAGGGGGTACGCAGTATTTT.

The chain recombines TRBV18 with TRBJ2-5, with 12 bases aligning to TRBD2. The CDR3 runs to 18 residues. Unmatched junction bases numbered 11, after V lost 1 base and J lost 5 bases. CDR1 and CDR2 (germline): KGHSH, LQKENI. The CDR3 sequence is CASSPLLAGGSPRETQYF. In DNA, the CDR3 is TGTGCCAGCTCACCACTACTAGCGGGGGGCAGCCCGAGGGAGACCCAGTACTTC.

The rearrangement links TRBV19 to TRBJ1-4, with D unresolved. The CDR3 length is 12 residues. Trimming removed 7 bases from V and 4 bases from J, with 7 bases in between. CDR1 is LNHDA and CDR2 is SQIVND in the germline V gene (reference sequence). The DNA for the CDR3 is TGTGCCAGTACCACAGTTAATGAAAAACTGTTTTTT. Residues: CASTTVNEKLFF. Based on the CDR3 plus reference TRBV19 and TRBJ1-4, the full variable domain is DGGITQSPKYLFRKEGQNVTLSCEQNLNHDAMYWYRQDPGQGLRLIYYSQIVNDFQKGDIAEGYSVSREKKESFPLTVTSAQKNPTAFYLCASTTVNEKLFFGSGTQLSVL.

The V gene is TRBV4-1, the J gene TRBJ2-7; D unclear. Per germline, CDR1 MGHRA and CDR2 YSYEKL. Trimming shortened V by 0 bases and J by 6 bases, and 9 bases separated the two germline ends. The CDR3 is made up of 13 amino acids. DNA of the CDR3: TGCGCCAGCAGCCAAGATTTTGGCTCCGAGCAGTACTTC. This gives the protein CASSQDFGSEQYF.

This chain joins TRBV7-9 and TRBJ2-7; possible D gene TRBD1, 6 bases. The CDR3 has 11 residues. Germline CDR1 is SEHNR and CDR2 is FQNEAQ (reference sequence). Trimming left V 5 bases short and J 6 bases short, with 8 bases between. The CDR3 coding sequence is TGTGCCAGCAGCCGAGGGGGCGAGCAGTACTTC. Translated, it gives CASSRGGEQYF.

Of note for this clone: It is unclear where the CDR3 begins or ends on the DNA, so no DNA is shown, and the CDR3 is as TCRdb lists it. The V gene is TRBV21-1, the J gene TRBJ1-5; TRBD1, the D gene given by the table, was not confirmed from the DNA. TRBV21-1 is deemed a pseudogene. The CDR3 spans 21 residues, counting both ends. The CDR3 sequence is CASSKVGAGSYPNVSNQPQHF.

The chain couples TRBV6-1 to TRBJ1-1; a possible D gene is TRBD1 (6 bases). CDR3 length: 15 residues. V lost 5 bases to trimming and J lost 4 bases, with 17 bases between them. In germline, CDR1 is MNHNS, CDR2 SASEGT. The CDR3 DNA follows: TGTGCCAGCAGTACAGATGTGGGGGCAGTCACTGAAGCTTTCTTT. This encodes CASSTDVGAVTEAFF.

The rearrangement uses TRBV5-4 and TRBJ2-2; no reliable D call. V dropped 3 bases and J dropped 4 bases, with 13 bases sitting between them. Germline CDR1 SGHNT, CDR2 YYREEE (reference sequence). The length of the CDR3 is 15 residues. DNA for the CDR3: TGTGCCAGCAGCTCCACAGCATTCAGCACCGGGGAGCTGTTTTTT. It codes for CASSSTAFSTGELFF.

This sequence joins TRBV10-1 and TRBJ2-3, with 7 bases matching TRBD2. Trimming cost V 0 bases and J 1 base; bases outside gene matches: 4. Germline CDR1 reads WNHNN; CDR2 reads SYGVQD (reference sequence). This CDR3 is 16 amino acids long. The CDR3 loop is CASSESGGGRTDTQYF. The CDR3 nucleotides are TGCGCCAGCAGTGAGTCGGGCGGGGGACGCACAGATACGCAGTATTTT.

This chain connects TRBV5-5 to TRBJ1-2; 10 bases align to TRBD1. J lost 6 bases, V lost 3 bases, and 8 bases had no gene match. The CDR3 runs 15 residues. Germline V lookup: CDR1 SGHKS, CDR2 YYEKEE (reference sequence). CDR3 amino acids: CASSSTGQGRDGYTF. CDR3 DNA: TGTGCCAGCAGCTCGACGGGACAGGGGAGGGATGGCTACACCTTC. Using reference TRBV5-5 and TRBJ1-2 for the parts outside the CDR3, the full variable domain is DAGVTQSPTHLIKTRGQQVTLRCSPISGHKSVSWYQQVLGQGPQFIFQYYEKEERGRGNFPDRFSARQFPNYSSELNVNALLLGDSALYLCASSSTGQGRDGYTFGSGTRLTVV.

This chain uses TRBV11-2 with TRBJ2-1; 7 nucleotides align to TRBD2. V shed 1 base, J shed 12 bases, and the junction held 6 bases outside the gene matches. This CDR3 has 13 amino acids. The germline CDR1 and CDR2 sequences are SGHAT and FQNNGV. The CDR3 protein is CASSLGLACGQFF. The DNA of the CDR3 is TGTGCCAGCAGCTTAGGACTAGCCTGCGGGCAGTTCTTC.

This chain joins TRBV27 and TRBJ2-3; 9 bases line up with TRBD1. J was trimmed by 5 bases and V by 5 bases; bases with no gene match: 8. From germline, CDR1 is MNHEY and CDR2 SMNVEV (reference sequence). The CDR3 has 15 amino acids. In DNA form, the CDR3 reads TGTGCCAGCAGTCTACGGGACAGGGCGGGAGATACGCAGTATTTT. Translating it yields CASSLRDRAGDTQYF.

The chain combines TRBV18 with TRBJ1-4; D perhaps matches TRBD1 (6 bases). The CDR3 runs 14 residues. V was clipped by 3 bases and J by 6 bases, with 11 bases between them. Germline lookup yields CDR1 KGHSH and CDR2 LQKENI. The CDR3 DNA sequence: TGTGCCAGCTCACCTCGGGGGGCGCATGAAAAACTGTTTTTT. Translated: CASSPRGAHEKLFF.

The chain is built from TRBV28 and TRBJ2-5; D uncertain. V was shortened by 3 bases and J by 0 bases, with 5 bases between the two germline ends. The CDR3 has 13 residues. The germline CDR1 and CDR2 sequences are MDHEN and SYDVKM. The CDR3 spells CASSFAYQETQYF. CDR3 bases: TGTGCCAGCAGTTTCGCGTACCAAGAGACCCAGTACTTC.

The DNA for the CDR3 is TGTGCCAGTAGTACTACAGGGGGAGATACGCAGTATTTT. Translated, it gives CASSTTGGDTQYF. The rearrangement links TRBV19 to TRBJ2-3; 8 nucleotides line up with TRBD1. The trim removed 4 bases at V and 5 bases at J, leaving 2 bases unmatched. Germline values: CDR1 LNHDA, CDR2 SQIVND (reference sequence). This CDR3 is 13 amino acids long. Full variable domain (rest looked up from reference TRBV19 and TRBJ2-3): DGGITQSPKYLFRKEGQNVTLSCEQNLNHDAMYWYRQDPGQGLRLIYYSQIVNDFQKGDIAEGYSVSREKKESFPLTVTSAQKNPTAFYLCASSTTGGDTQYFGPGTRLTVL.

The chain links TRBV2 to TRBJ2-3; the match to TRBD2 covers 9 bases. V lost 3 bases, J lost 3 bases, and 4 bases stayed unmatched. Germline CDR1 SNHLY, CDR2 FYNNEI. This CDR3 spans 15 amino acids. The CDR3, as DNA: TGTGCCAGCAGTGATCGGCTAGCGGGGACAGATACGCAGTATTTT. Encoded protein: CASSDRLAGTDTQYF.

The rearrangement uses TRBV5-1 and TRBJ1-2, with 7 bases matching TRBD1. Unmatched junction bases numbered 2, after V lost 0 bases and J lost 6 bases. The CDR3 has 13 amino acids. Germline V gene sequence: CDR1 SGHRS, CDR2 YFSETQ. The CDR3 DNA is TGCGCCAGCAGCTTGGTCGGGACAGATGGCTACACCTTC. Its translation is CASSLVGTDGYTF.

The chain has TRBV7-3 and TRBJ1-2, with D perhaps TRBD1 (6 bases). V lost 3 bases and J 2 bases, leaving 13 bases between the germline ends. Germline V gene lookup returns CDR1 SGHTA and CDR2 FQGTGA. The CDR3 has 15 residues. The CDR3 is CASSFRQDQNYGYTF. The CDR3 coding sequence is TGTGCCAGCAGCTTCCGACAGGACCAGAACTATGGCTACACCTTC. Filled out from reference TRBV7-3 and TRBJ1-2, the complete variable domain reads GAGVSQTPSNKVTEKGKYVELRCDPISGHTALYWYRQSLGQGPEFLIYFQGTGAADDSGLPNDRFFAVRPEGSVSTLKIQRTERGDSAVYLCASSFRQDQNYGYTFGSGTRLTVV.